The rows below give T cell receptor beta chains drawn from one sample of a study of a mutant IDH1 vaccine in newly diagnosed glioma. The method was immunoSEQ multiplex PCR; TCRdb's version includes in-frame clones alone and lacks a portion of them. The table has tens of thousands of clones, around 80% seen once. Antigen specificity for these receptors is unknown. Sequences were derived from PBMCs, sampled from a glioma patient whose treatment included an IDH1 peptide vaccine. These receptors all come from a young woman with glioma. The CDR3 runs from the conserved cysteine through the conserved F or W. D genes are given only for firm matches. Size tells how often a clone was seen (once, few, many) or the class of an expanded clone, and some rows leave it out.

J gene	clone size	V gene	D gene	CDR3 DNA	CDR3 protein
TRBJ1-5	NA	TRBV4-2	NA	TGTGCCAGCAGCCCACGGGGAGGACAGCCCCAGCATTTT	CASSPRGGQPQHF
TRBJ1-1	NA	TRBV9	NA	TGTGCCAGCAGCGGCGATACAGCCATTGAAGCTTTCTTT	CASSGDTAIEAFF
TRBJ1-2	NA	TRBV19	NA	TGTGCCAGTAGTCCCCCTTTGGAGGCGTCCGTCTATGGCTACACCTTC	CASSPPLEASVYGYTF
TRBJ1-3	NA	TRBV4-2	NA	TGTGCCAGCAGCCAAGAAGCTCACACTGGAAACACCATATATTTT	CASSQEAHTGNTIYF
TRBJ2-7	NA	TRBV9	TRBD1	TGTGCCAGCACGCGTGGGCAGGGGGCGTACGAGCAGTACTTC	CASTRGQGAYEQYF
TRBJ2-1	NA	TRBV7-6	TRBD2	TGTGCCAGCAGCTTAGTATGGACTAGCGGGAAAAACAATGAGCAGTTCTTC	CASSLVWTSGKNNEQFF
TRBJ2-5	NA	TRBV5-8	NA	TGTGCCAGCAGCTTGGTTGTCCTGAAAGAGACCCAGTACTTC	CASSLVVLKETQYF
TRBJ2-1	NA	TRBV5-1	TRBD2	TGCGCCAGCAGCTTGGAAGGGGGACTAGCGGGCCGCGGATTAGTCTTC	CASSLEGGLAGRGLVF
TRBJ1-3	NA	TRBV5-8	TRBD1	TGTGCCAACCGAGGGACAGCTGGAAACACCATATATTTT	CANRGTAGNTIYF
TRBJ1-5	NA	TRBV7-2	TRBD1	TGTGCCAGCAGCTTAGGTCGACAGGGGAATCAGCCCCAGCATTTT	CASSLGRQGNQPQHF
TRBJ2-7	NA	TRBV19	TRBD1	TGTGCCAGTAGTATGTCCGGGACAGGAAAACCTTACGAGCAGTACTTC	CASSMSGTGKPYEQYF
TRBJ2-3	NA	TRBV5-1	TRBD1	TGCGCCAGCAGCGTTTCGGGACAGGCTCGAGATACGCAGTATTTT	CASSVSGQARDTQYF
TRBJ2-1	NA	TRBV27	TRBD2	TGTGCCAGCAGTTTTGTCCTAGCGGGGTTCAATGAGCAGTTCTTC	CASSFVLAGFNEQFF
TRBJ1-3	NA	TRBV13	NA	TGTGCCAGCACCTCAACGCCGAAATCCGGAAACACCATATATTTT	CASTSTPKSGNTIYF
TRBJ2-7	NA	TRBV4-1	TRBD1	TGCGCCAGCAGCCAACCGGGACAGGGTGATACAGGGCAGTACTTC	CASSQPGQGDTGQYF
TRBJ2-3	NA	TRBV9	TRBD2	TGTGCCAGCAGCGTAGAGGGCGGGGGACTAGCCGCAGATACGCAGTATTTT	CASSVEGGGLAADTQYF
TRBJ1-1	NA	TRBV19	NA	TGTGCCAGTAGTTCTCAGGACTTGAACACTGAAGCTTTCTTT	CASSSQDLNTEAFF
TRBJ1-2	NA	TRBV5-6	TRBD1	TGTGCCAGCAGCTTGGGGACAGGGAAAGGCTACACCTTC	CASSLGTGKGYTF
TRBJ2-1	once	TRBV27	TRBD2	TGTGCCAGCAGTTTAAGTCTAGCGGGGGGCAGTGAGCAGTTCTTC	CASSLSLAGGSEQFF
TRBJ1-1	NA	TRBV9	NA	TGTGCCAGCAGCGTAGTGGAGGGAGGTGAAGCTTTCTTT	CASSVVEGGEAFF
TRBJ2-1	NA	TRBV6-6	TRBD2	TGTGCCAGCAGTTACTCGGGACTAGAAGGCGATGAGCAGTTCTTC	CASSYSGLEGDEQFF
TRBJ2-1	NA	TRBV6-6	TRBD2	TGTGCCAGCACGCGGGGGTCCTACAATGAGCAGTTCTTC	CASTRGSYNEQFF
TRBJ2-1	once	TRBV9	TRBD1	TGTGCCAGCAGCGTAGTGTCGGGACAGGGCACGAATGAGCAGTTCTTC	CASSVVSGQGTNEQFF
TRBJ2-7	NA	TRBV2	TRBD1	TGTGCCAGCGCGGGCGGGACAGGGGGAGCCTACGAGCAGTACTTC	CASAGGTGGAYEQYF
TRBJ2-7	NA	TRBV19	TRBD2	TGTGCCAGTAGCTCCTATAGCGGGAAAAGGGACGAGCAGTACTTC	CASSSYSGKRDEQYF
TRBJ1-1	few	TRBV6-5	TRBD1	TGTGCCAGCAGCGACAGGGCTATGAACACTGAAGCTTTCTTT	CASSDRAMNTEAFF
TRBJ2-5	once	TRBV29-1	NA	TGCAGCGCACCGTCCCGCTCACACCCGGGTGAGACCCAGTACTTC	CSAPSRSHPGETQYF
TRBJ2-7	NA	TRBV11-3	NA	TGTGCCAGCAGCCGGAGGGACTACGAGCAGTACTTC	CASSRRDYEQYF
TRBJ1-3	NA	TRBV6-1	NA	TGTGCCAGCAGTGAAACGGAGGCCGACTCTGGAAACACCATATATTTT	CASSETEADSGNTIYF
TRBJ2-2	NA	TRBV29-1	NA	TGCAGCGTTGACTATGGATTGAACACCGGGGAGCTGTTTTTT	CSVDYGLNTGELFF
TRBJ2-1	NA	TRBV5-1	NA	TGCGCCAGCAGGAATGGGCGGACAAGTTACAATGAGCAGTTCTTC	CASRNGRTSYNEQFF
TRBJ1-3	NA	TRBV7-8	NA	TGTGCCAGCAGCTTAGAAACGGGACCAGTCTCTGGAAACACCATATATTTT	CASSLETGPVSGNTIYF
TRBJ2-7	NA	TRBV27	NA	TGTGCCAGCAGTTTTGGCCCCCAGCAGTACTTC	CASSFGPQQYF
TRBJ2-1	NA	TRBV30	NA	TGTGCCGGTCACTGGGGGGGGGCTGAGCAGTTCTTC	CAGHWGGAEQFF
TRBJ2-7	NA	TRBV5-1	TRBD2	TGCGCCAGCAGCTTGGGTTTAGCGGGAGCCTACGAGCAGTACTTC	CASSLGLAGAYEQYF
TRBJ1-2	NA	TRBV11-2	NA	TGTGCCAGCAGCTTAGAGAGGTTTAACTATGGCTACACCTTC	CASSLERFNYGYTF
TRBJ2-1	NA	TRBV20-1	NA	TGCAGTGCTCTAAGCGGCAATGAGCAGTTCTTC	CSALSGNEQFF
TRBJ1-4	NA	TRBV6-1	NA	TGTGCCAGCAGGGGGCCCTGGGGGGAAAAACTGTTTTTT	CASRGPWGEKLFF
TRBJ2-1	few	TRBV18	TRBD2	TGTGCCAGCTCACCGGGACTAGCGGGAGACAATGAGCAGTTCTTC	CASSPGLAGDNEQFF
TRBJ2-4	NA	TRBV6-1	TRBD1	TGTGCCAGCACCCCGGGACAGGGGGAAATCATTCAGTACTTC	CASTPGQGEIIQYF
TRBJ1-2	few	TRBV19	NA	TGTGCCAGTAGTATAGTTCAGGGTAGCTATGGCTACACCTTC	CASSIVQGSYGYTF
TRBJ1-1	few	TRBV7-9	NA	TGTGCCAGCAGCTTAGAGGGCAGCCTCCGGGAAGCTTTCTTT	CASSLEGSLREAFF
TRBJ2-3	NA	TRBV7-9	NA	TGTGCCAGCAGCTCCTACGGGGCAGTATCTCAAGATACGCAGTATTTT	CASSSYGAVSQDTQYF
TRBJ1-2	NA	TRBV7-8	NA	TGTGCCAGCAGCCCCCATCCAGGGGTTGGCTATGGCTACACCTTC	CASSPHPGVGYGYTF
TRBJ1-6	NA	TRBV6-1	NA	TGTGCCAGCGCCATGTCCCTTTCACCCCTCCACTTT	CASAMSLSPLHF
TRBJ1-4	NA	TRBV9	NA	TGTGCCAGCAGCCGGGACCCTAAGGGGGAAAAACTGTTTTTT	CASSRDPKGEKLFF
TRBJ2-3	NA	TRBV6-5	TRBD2	TGTGCCACCCAAATAGCGGGGGCTAGCACAGATACGCAGTATTTT	CATQIAGASTDTQYF
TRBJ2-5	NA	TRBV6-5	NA	TGTGCCAGCAGTTATAATCCCAGGGCCCGTTGGGAGACCCAGTACTTC	CASSYNPRARWETQYF
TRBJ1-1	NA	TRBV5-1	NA	TGCGCCAGCAGCTTGTCCGGGGGTGGGAGAACTGAAGCTTTCTTT	CASSLSGGGRTEAFF
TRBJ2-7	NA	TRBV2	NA	TGTGCCAGCAGGGGGCGAGTGTACGAGCAGTACTTC	CASRGRVYEQYF
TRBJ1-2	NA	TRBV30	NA	TGTGCCTGGAGTAATGGTTATGGCTACACCTTC	CAWSNGYGYTF
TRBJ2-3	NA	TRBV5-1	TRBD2	TGCGCCAGCAGCTTTGGACTAGCGGGAGGTCAGGCCAGCACAGATACGCAGTATTTT	CASSFGLAGGQASTDTQYF
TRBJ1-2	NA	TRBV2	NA	TGTGCCAGCTCTGGCTCCCACGGCTACACCTTC	CASSGSHGYTF
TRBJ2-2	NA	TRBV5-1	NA	TGCGCCAGCAGCTTGTCAGGGAGGCTGGACACCGGGGAGCTGTTTTTT	CASSLSGRLDTGELFF
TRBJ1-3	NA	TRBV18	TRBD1	TGTGCCAGCTCACCCGGGACAGGGATAAGAAACACCATATATTTT	CASSPGTGIRNTIYF